This T cell receptor (beta chain) was obtained from a study of shared clonotypes between healthy human individuals. With regard to this clone: The sample has other DNA sequences that encode this CDR3 too.

CDR3 length equals 14 residues. Germline V CDR1 and CDR2: ENHRY, SYGVKD. Trimming cost V 4 bases and J 4 bases; bases outside gene matches: 4. Profiling relied on immunoSEQ multiplex PCR, and the TCRdb table lists in-frame clones only, not all of them. The top ten hold 0.3% to 0.45% of the sample, which has 1,400,000 or so clones, about 98.5% seen once. The rearrangement uses TRBV10-3 and TRBJ2-7; TRBD2 matches at 10 bases. This TCR was sampled from a man aged 25-40 years in good health. The sample was naive CD4+ T cells sorted from blood. Subset in this sample: CD45RA+ positively selected. CDR3 protein: CAISGTSGTYEQYF. The DNA for the CDR3 is TGTGCCATCAGTGGGACTAGCGGTACGTACGAGCAGTACTTC.